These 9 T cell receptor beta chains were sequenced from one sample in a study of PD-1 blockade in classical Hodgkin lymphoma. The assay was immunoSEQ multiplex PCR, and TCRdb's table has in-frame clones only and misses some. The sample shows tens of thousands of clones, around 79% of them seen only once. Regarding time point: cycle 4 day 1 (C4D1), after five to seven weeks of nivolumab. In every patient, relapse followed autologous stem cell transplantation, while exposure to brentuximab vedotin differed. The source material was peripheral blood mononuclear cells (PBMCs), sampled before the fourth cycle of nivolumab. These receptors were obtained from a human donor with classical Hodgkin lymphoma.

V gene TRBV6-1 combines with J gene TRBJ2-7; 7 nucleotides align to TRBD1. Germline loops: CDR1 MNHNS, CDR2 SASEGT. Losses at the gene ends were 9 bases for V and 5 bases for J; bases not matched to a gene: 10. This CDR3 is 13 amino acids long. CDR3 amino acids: CASVPGQSDEQYF. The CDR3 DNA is TGTGCCAGTGTTCCGGGACAGTCTGACGAGCAGTACTTC.

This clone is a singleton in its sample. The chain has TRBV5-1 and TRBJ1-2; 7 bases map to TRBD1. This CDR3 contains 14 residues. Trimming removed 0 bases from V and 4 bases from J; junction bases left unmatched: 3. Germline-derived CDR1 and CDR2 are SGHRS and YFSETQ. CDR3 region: CASSLAGDSYGYTF. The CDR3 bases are TGCGCCAGCAGCTTGGCGGGGGACAGCTATGGCTACACCTTC.

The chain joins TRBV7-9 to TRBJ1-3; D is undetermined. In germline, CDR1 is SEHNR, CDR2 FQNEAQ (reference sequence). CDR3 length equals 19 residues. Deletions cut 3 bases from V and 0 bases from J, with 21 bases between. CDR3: CASSLRVPDGRHSGNTIYF. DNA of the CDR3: TGTGCCAGCAGCTTGAGAGTCCCTGACGGTCGACACTCTGGAAACACCATATATTTT.

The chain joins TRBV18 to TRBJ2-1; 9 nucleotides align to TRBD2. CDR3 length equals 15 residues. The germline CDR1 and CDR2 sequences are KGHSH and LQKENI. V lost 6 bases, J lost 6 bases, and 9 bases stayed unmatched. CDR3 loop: CASSPFTRGGNEQFF. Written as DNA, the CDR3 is TGTGCCAGCTCCCCATTCACGCGGGGGGGCAATGAGCAGTTCTTC.

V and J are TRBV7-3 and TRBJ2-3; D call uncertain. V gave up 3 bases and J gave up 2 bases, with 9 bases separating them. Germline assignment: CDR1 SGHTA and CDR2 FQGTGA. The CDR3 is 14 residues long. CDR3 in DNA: TGTGCCAGCAGCTTGGGCGGACCCACAGATACGCAGTATTTT. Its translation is CASSLGGPTDTQYF.

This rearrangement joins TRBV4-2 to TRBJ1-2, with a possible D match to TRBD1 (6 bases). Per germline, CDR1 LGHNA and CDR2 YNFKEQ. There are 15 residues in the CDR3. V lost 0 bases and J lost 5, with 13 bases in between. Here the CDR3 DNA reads TGTGCCAGCAGCCAAGAGAAAGGGGGTGGGTATGGCTACACCTTC. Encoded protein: CASSQEKGGGYGYTF.

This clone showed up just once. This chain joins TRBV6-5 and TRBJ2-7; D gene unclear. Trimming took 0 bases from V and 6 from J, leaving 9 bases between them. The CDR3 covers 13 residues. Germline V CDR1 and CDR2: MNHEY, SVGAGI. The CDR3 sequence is CASSYSGLSEQYF. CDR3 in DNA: TGTGCCAGCAGTTACTCCGGCCTTAGCGAGCAGTACTTC.

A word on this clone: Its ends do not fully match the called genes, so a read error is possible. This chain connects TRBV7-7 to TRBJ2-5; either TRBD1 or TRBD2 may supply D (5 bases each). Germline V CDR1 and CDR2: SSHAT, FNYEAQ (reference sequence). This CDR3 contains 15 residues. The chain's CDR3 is CASSPGRTYQETQYF. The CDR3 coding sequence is TGTGCTAGCAGCCCGGGACGGACGTACCAAGAGACCCAGTACTTC.

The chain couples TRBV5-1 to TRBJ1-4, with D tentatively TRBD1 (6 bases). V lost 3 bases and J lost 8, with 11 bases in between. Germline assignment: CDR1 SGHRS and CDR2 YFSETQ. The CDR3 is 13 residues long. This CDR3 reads CASSSQGLEKLFF. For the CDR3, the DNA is TGCGCCAGCAGCTCGCAGGGGTTGGAAAAACTGTTTTTT.